This TCR beta chain was sequenced in a study of cytomegalovirus exposure and HLA in healthy donors. PCR involved 60 Vbeta and 13 Jbeta primers. TCRdb's table, derived via immunoSEQ multiplex PCR, lists solely in-frame clones and lacks some. Counted here are about 140,000 clones, over 60% occurring once; the ten biggest clones make up 6.5%. V was clipped by 5 bases and J by 8 bases, with 20 bases between them. In germline, CDR1 is SGHTA, CDR2 FQGTGA. The CDR3 totals 15 residues. The TCR sequence derives from a woman aged 60-75 years in good health and CMV-seronegative. The chain carries TRBV7-3 and TRBJ2-3; tentatively, D is TRBD2 (6 bases). Sequenced material: PBMCs. The CDR3 bases are TGTGCCAGCAGCACCAGCCCGGGGGTCATCAGTACGCAGTATTTT. This sequence encodes CASSTSPGVISTQYF.